These 4 T cell receptor beta chains were all obtained from the same sample, sequenced in a study of OX40 agonist ivuxolimab in advanced cancers. Assay: immunoSEQ multiplex PCR; the TCRdb copy retains only in-frame clones and omits some. The data show 55,000 to 85,000 clones, about 89% seen once. Sample: CD4+ or CD8+ T cells sorted from blood, taken in a trial of the OX40 agonist ivuxolimab. These receptors came from an adult with an advanced solid tumor such as melanoma, head and neck, liver or kidney cancer.

J is TRBJ1-5 and V is TRBV7-6; D not certain. The CDR3 has 15 residues. Trimming pared 1 base from V and 4 bases from J, leaving 11 bases between. In germline, CDR1 is SGHVS, CDR2 FNYEAQ. CDR3 protein: CASSLDKAPNQPQHF. The CDR3 DNA reads as TGTGCCAGCAGCTTAGACAAGGCCCCAAATCAGCCCCAGCATTTT.

The chain has TRBV11-2 and TRBJ1-1, with TRBD1 matching over 7 bases. Trimming removed 4 bases from V and 2 bases from J; junction bases left unmatched: 4. CDR1 and CDR2 (germline): SGHAT, FQNNGV. The CDR3 has 14 amino acids. The CDR3 region is CASSSYRGNTEAFF. CDR3 in DNA: TGTGCCAGCAGCTCCTACAGGGGTAACACTGAAGCTTTCTTT.

About this clone: Additional DNA sequences in this sample encode the identical CDR3. V usage is TRBV7-3 and J usage is TRBJ2-3; 7 bases map to TRBD2. The V segment lost 0 bases and the J segment 2 bases; nucleotides outside the gene matches: 5. Germline V gene sequence: CDR1 SGHTA, CDR2 FQGTGA. The CDR3 is made up of 16 amino acids. In DNA, the CDR3 is TGTGCCAGCAGCTTAACGGGCGGGAGAGTCACAGATACGCAGTATTTT. Translation gives CASSLTGGRVTDTQYF.

The genes are TRBV5-5 and TRBJ1-5; no clear D. The CDR3 length is 15 residues. Trimming cost V 4 bases and J 7 bases, with 18 bases left between them. CDR1 is SGHKS, CDR2 YYEKEE, per germline (reference sequence). The chain's CDR3 is CASSQGIRGGQPQHF. The CDR3 coding sequence is TGTGCCAGCAGCCAAGGGATCCGGGGTGGACAGCCCCAGCATTTT.